This TCR beta chain was captured in a study of CD8+ T cells in alopecia areata. In the study overall: The drug, oral tofacitinib, was given to treated patients at 5 to 10 mg twice daily.

Worth noting for this clone: What it recognizes is unknown. The sample carries other DNA sequences with the same CDR3.

Trimming left V 7 bases short and J 1 base short, with 11 bases between. The CDR3 consists of 13 residues. Germline assignment: CDR1 LNHDA and CDR2 SQIVND (reference sequence). Treatment: oral pan-JAK inhibitor, 5-10 mg twice daily. Study-level points and caveats: Tofacitinib delivered significant drops in scalp clonality and in expanded CD8+ clones among the top 100. Researchers reported that TCR sharing among patients proved less clear than in mice, possibly HLA-linked. Normal scalp showed lower clonality than lesional scalp, especially alopecia totalis/universalis.

Sequencing templates came from extracted RNA that was reverse transcribed into cDNA. The method was immunoSEQ multiplex PCR; TCRdb's version includes in-frame clones alone and lacks a portion of them. The sample yields approximately 150,000 clones, approximately 59% seen once. The source material was CD4+ T cells sorted from blood, sampled at approximately week 55, from a patient treated with tofacitinib. The source is a human donor with alopecia areata. The chain links TRBV19 to TRBJ2-7; D is perhaps TRBD1 or TRBD2 (6 bases each). Here the CDR3 DNA reads TGTGCCAGTAAGTCGGGGGCTTCCTACGAGCAGTACTTC. Protein sequence: CASKSGASYEQYF.